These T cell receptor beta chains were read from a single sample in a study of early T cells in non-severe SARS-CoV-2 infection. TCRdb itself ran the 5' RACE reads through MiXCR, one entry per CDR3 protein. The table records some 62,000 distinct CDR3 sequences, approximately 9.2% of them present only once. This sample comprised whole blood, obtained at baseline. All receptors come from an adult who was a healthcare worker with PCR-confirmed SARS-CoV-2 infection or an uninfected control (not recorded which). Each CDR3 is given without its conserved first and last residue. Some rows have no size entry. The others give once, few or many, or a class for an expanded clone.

CDR3aa: ASSPPGRPAQY
j_gene: TRBJ2-5
abundance: few
v_gene: TRBV18

CDR3aa: ASSWMSEQF
j_gene: TRBJ2-1
abundance: few
v_gene: TRBV5-5

CDR3aa: SVYGTSGTTDTQY
j_gene: TRBJ2-3
abundance: many
v_gene: TRBV29-1

CDR3aa: SARSQVGETQY
j_gene: TRBJ2-5
abundance: few
v_gene: TRBV20-1

CDR3aa: ASRTGHMNTGELF
j_gene: TRBJ2-2
abundance: many
v_gene: TRBV5-8

CDR3aa: ASSLGQGILNSPLH
j_gene: TRBJ1-6
abundance: NA
v_gene: TRBV12-3/TRBV12-4

CDR3aa: SAKEEGFKTDTQY
j_gene: TRBJ2-3
abundance: many
v_gene: TRBV20-1

CDR3aa: ASSFFLRDVSGRGEQY
j_gene: TRBJ2-7
abundance: NA
v_gene: TRBV7-2

CDR3aa: ASSLGRETYNEQF
j_gene: TRBJ2-1
abundance: many
v_gene: TRBV11-3

CDR3aa: SARDKERSSSYNEQF
j_gene: TRBJ2-1
abundance: few
v_gene: TRBV20-1

CDR3aa: ASSTFRPRMTHGYT
j_gene: TRBJ1-2
abundance: NA
v_gene: TRBV19

CDR3aa: SVEGSGKTEAF
j_gene: TRBJ1-1
abundance: NA
v_gene: TRBV29-1

CDR3aa: ASSVSRDQPQH
j_gene: TRBJ1-5
abundance: few
v_gene: TRBV6-1